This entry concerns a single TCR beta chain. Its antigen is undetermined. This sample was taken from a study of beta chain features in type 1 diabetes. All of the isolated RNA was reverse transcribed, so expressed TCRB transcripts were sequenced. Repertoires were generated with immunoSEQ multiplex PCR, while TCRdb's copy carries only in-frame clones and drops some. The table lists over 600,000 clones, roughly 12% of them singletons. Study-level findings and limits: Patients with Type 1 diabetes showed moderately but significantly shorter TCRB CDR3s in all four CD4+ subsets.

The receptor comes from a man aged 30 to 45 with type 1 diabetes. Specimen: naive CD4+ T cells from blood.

The CDR3, as DNA: TGTGCCAGCAGGGTAACCGGGACAGGGTCCTACGAGCAGTACTTC. Translating gives CASRVTGTGSYEQYF. The chain is built from TRBV28 and TRBJ2-7; 9 positions agree with TRBD1. Unmatched junction bases numbered 7, after V lost 6 bases and J lost 1 base. The germline V gene has CDR1 MDHEN and CDR2 SYDVKM. The CDR3 runs 15 residues.